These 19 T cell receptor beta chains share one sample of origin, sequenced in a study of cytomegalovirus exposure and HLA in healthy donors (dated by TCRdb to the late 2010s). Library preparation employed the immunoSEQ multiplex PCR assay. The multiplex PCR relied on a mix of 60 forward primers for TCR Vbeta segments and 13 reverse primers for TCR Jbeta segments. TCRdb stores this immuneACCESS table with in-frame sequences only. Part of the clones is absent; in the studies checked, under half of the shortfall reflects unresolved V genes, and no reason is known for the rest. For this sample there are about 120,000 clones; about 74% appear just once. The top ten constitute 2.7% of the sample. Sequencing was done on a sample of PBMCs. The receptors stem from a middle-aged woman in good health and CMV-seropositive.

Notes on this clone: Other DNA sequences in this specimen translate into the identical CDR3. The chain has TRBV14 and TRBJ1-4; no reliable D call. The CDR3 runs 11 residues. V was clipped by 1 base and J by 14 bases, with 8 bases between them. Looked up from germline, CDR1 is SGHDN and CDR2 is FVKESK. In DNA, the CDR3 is TGTGCCAGCAGCCAAGGGTCTAATCTGTTTTTT. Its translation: CASSQGSNLFF.

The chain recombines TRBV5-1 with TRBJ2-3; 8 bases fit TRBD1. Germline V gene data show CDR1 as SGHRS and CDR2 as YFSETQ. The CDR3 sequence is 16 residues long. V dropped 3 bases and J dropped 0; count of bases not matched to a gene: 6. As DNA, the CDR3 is TGCGCCAGCAGCTCCAGACAGGGGATTAGCACAGATACGCAGTATTTT. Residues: CASSSRQGISTDTQYF.

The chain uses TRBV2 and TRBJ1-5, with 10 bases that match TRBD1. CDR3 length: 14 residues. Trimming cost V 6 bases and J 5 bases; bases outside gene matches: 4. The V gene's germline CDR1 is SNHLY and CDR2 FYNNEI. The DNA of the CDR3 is TGTGCCAGCAGGTCCGGGACAGGGGATCAGCCCCAGCATTTT. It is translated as CASRSGTGDQPQHF.

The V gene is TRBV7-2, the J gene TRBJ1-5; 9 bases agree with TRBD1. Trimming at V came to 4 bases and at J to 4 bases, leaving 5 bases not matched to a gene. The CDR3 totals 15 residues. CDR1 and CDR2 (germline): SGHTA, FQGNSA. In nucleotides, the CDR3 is TGTGCCAGCAGCTCGGGACAGGGTGGGAATCAGCCCCAGCATTTT. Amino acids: CASSSGQGGNQPQHF.

The chain's CDR3 is CASSVEGVGLTGELFF. The CDR3, as DNA: TGTGCCAGCAGCGTCGAGGGAGTAGGGTTAACCGGGGAGCTGTTTTTT. This chain uses TRBV11-2 with TRBJ2-2; possibly TRBD2 for D (5 bases). Germline values: CDR1 SGHAT, CDR2 FQNNGV. This CDR3 is built from 16 residues. V was shortened by 5 bases and J by 5 bases, with 18 bases between the two germline ends.

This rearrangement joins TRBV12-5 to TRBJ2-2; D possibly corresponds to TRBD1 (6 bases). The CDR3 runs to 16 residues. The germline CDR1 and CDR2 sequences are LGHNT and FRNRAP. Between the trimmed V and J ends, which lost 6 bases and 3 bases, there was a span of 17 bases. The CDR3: CASGPLSGGDTGELFF. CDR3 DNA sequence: TGTGCTAGTGGCCCCCTGTCTGGGGGCGACACCGGGGAGCTGTTTTTT.

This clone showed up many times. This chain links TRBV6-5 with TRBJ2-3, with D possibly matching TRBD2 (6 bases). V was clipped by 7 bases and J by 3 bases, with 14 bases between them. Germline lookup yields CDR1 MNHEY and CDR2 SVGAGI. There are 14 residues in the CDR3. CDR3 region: CASNPPGGTDTQYF. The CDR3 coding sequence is TGTGCCAGCAACCCCCCCGGGGGAACAGATACGCAGTATTTT.

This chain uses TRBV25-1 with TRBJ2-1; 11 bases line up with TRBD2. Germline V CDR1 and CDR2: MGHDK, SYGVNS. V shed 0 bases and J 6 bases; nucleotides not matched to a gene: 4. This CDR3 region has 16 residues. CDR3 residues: CASSEYRGLAANEQFF. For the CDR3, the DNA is TGTGCCAGCAGTGAATATAGGGGACTAGCGGCCAATGAGCAGTTCTTC. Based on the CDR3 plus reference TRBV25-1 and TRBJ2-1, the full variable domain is EADIYQTPRYLVIGTGKKITLECSQTMGHDKMYWYQQDPGMELHLIHYSYGVNSTEKGDLSSESTVSRIRTEHFPLTLESARPSHTSQYLCASSEYRGLAANEQFFGPGTRLTVL.

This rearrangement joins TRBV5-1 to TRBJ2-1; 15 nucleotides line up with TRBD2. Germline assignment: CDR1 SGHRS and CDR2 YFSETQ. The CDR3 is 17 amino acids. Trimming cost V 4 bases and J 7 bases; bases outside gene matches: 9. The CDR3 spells CASSTSHGTSGGNEQFF. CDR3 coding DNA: TGCGCCAGCAGCACCTCACATGGGACTAGCGGGGGGAATGAGCAGTTCTTC.

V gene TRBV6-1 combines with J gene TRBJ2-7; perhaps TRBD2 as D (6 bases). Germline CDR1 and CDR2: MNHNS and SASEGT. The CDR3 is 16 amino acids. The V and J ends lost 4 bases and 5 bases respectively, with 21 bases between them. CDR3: CASSGGIGGNPDEQYF. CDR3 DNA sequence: TGTGCCAGCAGTGGAGGAATCGGGGGAAATCCAGACGAGCAGTACTTC.

CDR3: CAWSLRTTGGLYEQYF. The CDR3 coding sequence is TGTGCCTGGAGTCTACGGACGACAGGGGGTCTCTACGAGCAGTACTTC. The chain carries TRBV30 and TRBJ2-7; 9 bases match TRBD1. The CDR3 totals 16 residues. V gave up 2 bases and J gave up 3 bases; unmatched junction bases: 11. Per the germline V gene, CDR1 is GTSNPN and CDR2 is SVGIG (reference sequence).

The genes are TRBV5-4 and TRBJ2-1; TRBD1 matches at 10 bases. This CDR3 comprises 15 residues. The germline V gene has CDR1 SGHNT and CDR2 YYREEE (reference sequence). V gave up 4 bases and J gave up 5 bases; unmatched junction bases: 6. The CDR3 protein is CASSPGQGGDNEQFF. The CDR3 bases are TGTGCCAGCAGCCCCGGACAGGGGGGGGACAATGAGCAGTTCTTC.

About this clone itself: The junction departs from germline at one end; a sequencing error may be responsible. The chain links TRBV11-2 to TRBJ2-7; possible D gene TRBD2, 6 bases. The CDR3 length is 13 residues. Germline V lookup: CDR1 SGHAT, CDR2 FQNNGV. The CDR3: CASSWGTGDEQHF. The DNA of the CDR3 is TGTGCCAGCAGCTGGGGGACGGGGGACGAGCAGCACTTC.

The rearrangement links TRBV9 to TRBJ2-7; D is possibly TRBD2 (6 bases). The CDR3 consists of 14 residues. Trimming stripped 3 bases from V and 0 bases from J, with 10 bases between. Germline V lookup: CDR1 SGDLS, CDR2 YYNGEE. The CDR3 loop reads CASSGGDLSYEQYF. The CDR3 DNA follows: TGTGCCAGCAGCGGGGGGGACCTCTCCTACGAGCAGTACTTC.

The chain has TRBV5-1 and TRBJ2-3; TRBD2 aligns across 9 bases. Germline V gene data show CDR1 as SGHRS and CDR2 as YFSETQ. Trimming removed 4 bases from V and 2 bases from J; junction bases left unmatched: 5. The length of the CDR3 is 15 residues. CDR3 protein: CASSTGLAPTDTQYF. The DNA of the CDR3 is TGCGCCAGCAGCACCGGACTAGCGCCCACAGATACGCAGTATTTT.

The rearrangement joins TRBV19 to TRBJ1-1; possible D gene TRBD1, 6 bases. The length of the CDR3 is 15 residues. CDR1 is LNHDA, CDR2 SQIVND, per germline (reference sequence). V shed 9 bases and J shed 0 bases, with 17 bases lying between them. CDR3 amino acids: CASALSGGLNTEAFF. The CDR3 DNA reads TGTGCCAGCGCACTTTCGGGGGGCCTGAACACTGAAGCTTTCTTT. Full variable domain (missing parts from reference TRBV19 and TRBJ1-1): DGGITQSPKYLFRKEGQNVTLSCEQNLNHDAMYWYRQDPGQGLRLIYYSQIVNDFQKGDIAEGYSVSREKKESFPLTVTSAQKNPTAFYLCASALSGGLNTEAFFGQGTRLTVV.

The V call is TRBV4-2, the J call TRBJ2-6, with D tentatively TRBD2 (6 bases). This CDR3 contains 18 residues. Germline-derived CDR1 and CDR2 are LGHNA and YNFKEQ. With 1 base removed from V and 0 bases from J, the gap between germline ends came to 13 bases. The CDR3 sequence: CASSQGVEGFSGANVLTF. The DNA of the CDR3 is TGTGCCAGCAGCCAAGGCGTGGAGGGTTTCTCTGGGGCCAACGTCCTGACTTTC.

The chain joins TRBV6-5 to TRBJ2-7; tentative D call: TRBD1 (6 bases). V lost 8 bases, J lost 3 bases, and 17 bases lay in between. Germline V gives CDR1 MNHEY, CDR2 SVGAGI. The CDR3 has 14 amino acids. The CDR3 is CASRQGNRVYEQYF. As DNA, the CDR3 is TGTGCCAGCCGCCAAGGAAACAGGGTCTACGAGCAGTACTTC.

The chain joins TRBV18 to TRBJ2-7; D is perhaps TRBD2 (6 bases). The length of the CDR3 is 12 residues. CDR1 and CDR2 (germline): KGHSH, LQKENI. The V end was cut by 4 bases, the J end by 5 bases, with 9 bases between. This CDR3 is CASSRSGDEQYF. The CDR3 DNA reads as TGTGCCAGCTCACGATCGGGAGACGAGCAGTACTTC.